This entry is about one TCR beta chain. At the DNA level, this CDR3 is encoded by other sequences in the same sample as well. CDR1 is LGHDT and CDR2 is YNNKEL in the germline V gene (reference sequence). The CDR3 is made up of 13 amino acids. V was trimmed by 1 base and J by 1 base, leaving 4 bases between them. This sample is drawn from a study of blood T cell repertoires in COVID-19. TCRdb keeps only in-frame clones here, not all; method: immunoSEQ multiplex PCR. The data show about 240,000 clones, 70% to 85% seen once. The sample consisted of peripheral blood. The sequence was collected from a woman of 80 years or more with acute or convalescent COVID-19. The chain carries TRBV3-1 (or the pseudogene TRBV3-2) and TRBJ2-5; D not resolved. CDR3 region: CASSQARQETQYF. The CDR3 nucleotides are TGTGCCAGCAGCCAAGCCCGCCAAGAGACCCAGTACTTC.